This TCR beta chain was documented in a study of cytomegalovirus exposure and HLA in healthy donors. Regarding donors, all were healthy bone marrow donors. In regard to this clone: Its antigen remains unknown.

Study-level points and caveats: A missense DCLRE1C variant was associated with V- and J-gene trimming of TCR beta chains in a later analysis, and an independent cohort replicated the association. Most sequenced TCRs were rare (though some public TCRs occurred in many donors).

Trimming took 10 bases from V and 4 from J; bases not matched to a gene: 11. Germline V gives CDR1 ENHRY, CDR2 SYGVKD. The CDR3 runs 14 residues. PCR used 60 Vbeta primers and 13 Jbeta primers. In the original analysis: There were about 80 million unique TCR beta chains by a later count, and some 12 million of them were shared. Profiling relied on immunoSEQ multiplex PCR, and the TCRdb table lists in-frame clones only, not all of them. V and J calls and clone size come straight from that table; D and trimming were deduced from the DNA. The data contain about 190,000 clones, 80% of them singletons. This chain connects TRBV10-3 to TRBJ2-7; 9 positions match TRBD1. The sequence came from a man in his forties in good health and CMV-seropositive. The sample consisted of PBMCs. The CDR3 protein is CATLSGTGTYEQYF. The CDR3 nucleotides are TGTGCCACCCTCAGTGGGACAGGGACGTACGAGCAGTACTTC.